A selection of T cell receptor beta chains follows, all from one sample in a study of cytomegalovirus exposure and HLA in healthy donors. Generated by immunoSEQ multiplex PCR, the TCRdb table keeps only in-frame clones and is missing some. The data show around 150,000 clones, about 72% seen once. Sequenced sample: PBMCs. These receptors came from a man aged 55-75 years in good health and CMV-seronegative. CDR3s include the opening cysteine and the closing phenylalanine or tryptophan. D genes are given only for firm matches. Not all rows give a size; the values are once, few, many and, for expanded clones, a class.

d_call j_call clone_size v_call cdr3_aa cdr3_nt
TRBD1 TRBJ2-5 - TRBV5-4 CASSHPRGQGGTQYF TGTGCCAGCAGCCACCCCAGGGGGCAGGGGGGGACCCAGTACTTC
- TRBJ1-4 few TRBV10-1 CASSDRWALEKLFF TGCGCCAGCAGTGATAGGTGGGCCTTGGAAAAACTGTTTTTT
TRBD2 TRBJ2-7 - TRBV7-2 CASSFRLAGVSEQYF TGTGCCAGCAGCTTCCGACTAGCGGGGGTTAGCGAGCAGTACTTC
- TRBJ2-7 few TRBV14 CASSHLITAFSYEQYF TGTGCCAGCAGCCATCTAATAACAGCTTTCTCCTACGAGCAGTACTTC
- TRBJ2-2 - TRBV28 CAVGGANTGELFF TGTGCCGTGGGCGGGGCGAACACCGGGGAGCTGTTTTTT
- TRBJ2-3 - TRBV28 CASNGQSPPSTDTQYF TGTGCCAGCAACGGACAATCGCCGCCGAGTACAGATACGCAGTATTTT
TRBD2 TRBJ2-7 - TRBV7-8 CASSRRLAGVGEQYF TGTGCCAGCAGCCGACGACTAGCGGGAGTGGGCGAGCAGTACTTC
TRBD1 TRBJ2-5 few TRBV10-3 CAISAGQGLETQETQYF TGTGCCATCAGTGCCGGACAGGGATTAGAGACTCAAGAGACCCAGTACTTC
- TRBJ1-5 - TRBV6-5 CASSYSRYQPQHF TGTGCCAGCAGTTACTCCCGGTATCAGCCCCAGCATTTT
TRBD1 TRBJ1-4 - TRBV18 CASSPTGAGEKLFF TGTGCCAGCTCACCGACAGGGGCGGGTGAAAAACTGTTTTTT
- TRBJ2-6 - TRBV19 CASNPTYANSGANVLTF TGTGCCAGTAACCCCACCTACGCCAACTCTGGGGCCAACGTCCTGACTTTC
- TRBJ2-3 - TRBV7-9 CASSLVVGRDTQYF TGTGCCAGCAGCTTAGTTGTGGGGAGAGATACGCAGTATTTT
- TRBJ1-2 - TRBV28 CASRVEWGDYGYTF TGTGCCAGCAGAGTGGAATGGGGGGACTATGGCTACACCTTC
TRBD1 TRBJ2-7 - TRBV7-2 CASSLRVPGGYEQYF TGTGCCAGCAGCTTACGGGTCCCAGGGGGCTACGAGCAGTACTTC
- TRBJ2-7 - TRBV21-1 CASNSPSYEQYF TGTGCCAGCAACAGTCCCTCCTACGAGCAGTACTTC
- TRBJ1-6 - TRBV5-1 CASSLDGRYSPLHF TGCGCCAGCAGCTTGGACGGTAGATATTCACCCCTCCACTTT
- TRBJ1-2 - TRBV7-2 CASSSGQFYGYTF TGTGCCAGCAGCTCCGGACAGTTCTATGGCTACACCTTC
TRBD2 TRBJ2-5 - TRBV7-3 CASSLGSGAVETQYF TGTGCCAGCAGCTTAGGTAGCGGGGCCGTAGAGACCCAGTACTTC
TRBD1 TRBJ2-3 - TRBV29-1 CSVQGGPTDTQYF TGCAGCGTTCAAGGGGGCCCCACAGATACGCAGTATTTT
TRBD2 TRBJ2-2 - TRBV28 CASTTSSGPTGELFF TGTGCCAGCACAACGTCTAGCGGACCCACCGGGGAGCTGTTTTTT
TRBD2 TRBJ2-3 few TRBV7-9 CASSSLGGADTQYF TGTGCCAGCAGCTCTCTGGGGGGGGCAGATACGCAGTATTTT
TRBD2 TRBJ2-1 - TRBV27 CASSSSGSYNEQFF TGTGCCAGCAGTTCTAGCGGGAGTTACAATGAGCAGTTCTTC
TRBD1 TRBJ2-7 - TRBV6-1 CASSEALGDSLYEQYF TGTGCCAGCAGTGAAGCGCTTGGGGACAGCCTCTACGAGCAGTACTTC
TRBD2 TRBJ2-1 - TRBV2 CASSDRRTSGSGSYNEQFF TGTGCCAGCAGCGATCGCAGGACTAGCGGGAGTGGGTCCTACAATGAGCAGTTCTTC
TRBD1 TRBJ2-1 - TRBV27 CASTISQGWNEQFF TGTGCCAGCACTATCTCACAGGGGTGGAATGAGCAGTTCTTC
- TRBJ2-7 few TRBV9 CASSVGIGSSYEQYF TGTGCCAGCAGCGTAGGCATAGGGAGCTCCTACGAGCAGTACTTC
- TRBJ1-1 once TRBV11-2 CASSTLRGRASTEAFF TGTGCCAGCAGCACATTGCGGGGGAGGGCGAGTACTGAAGCTTTCTTT
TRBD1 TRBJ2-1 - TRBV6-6 CASSSGTGSSYNEQFF TGTGCCAGCAGCTCCGGGACAGGGAGCTCCTACAATGAGCAGTTCTTC
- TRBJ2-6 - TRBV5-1 CASSLDGSGANVLTF TGCGCCAGCAGCTTGGACGGGTCTGGGGCCAACGTCCTGACTTTC
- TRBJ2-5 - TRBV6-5 CASSQLQGGRETQYF TGTGCCAGCAGCCAACTCCAGGGGGGCAGAGAGACCCAGTACTTC
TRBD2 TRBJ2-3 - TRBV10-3 CAIRDTGLAESTDTQYF TGTGCCATCAGAGATACCGGACTAGCCGAGAGCACAGATACGCAGTATTTT
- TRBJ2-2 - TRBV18 CASSPPGGPGELFF TGTGCCAGCTCACCACCGGGGGGTCCCGGGGAGCTGTTTTTT
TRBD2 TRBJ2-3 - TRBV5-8 CASSLIRGGTDTQYF TGTGCCAGCAGCTTGATTCGGGGGGGGACAGATACGCAGTATTTT
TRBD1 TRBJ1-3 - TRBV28 CASSRQGRDTIYF TGTGCCAGCAGTCGACAGGGGCGAGACACCATATATTTT
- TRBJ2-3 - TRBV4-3 CASSQGQFTDTQYF TGCGCCAGCAGCCAAGGGCAGTTCACAGATACGCAGTATTTT
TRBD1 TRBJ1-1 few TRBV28 CASSGPDRVWAFF TGTGCCAGCAGTGGGCCCGACAGGGTGTGGGCTTTCTTT
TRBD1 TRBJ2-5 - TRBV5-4 CASSSSKYRGPKETQYF TGTGCCAGCAGCTCGTCAAAATACAGGGGACCGAAAGAGACCCAGTACTTC
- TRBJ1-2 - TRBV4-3 CASSQDFTQNYGYTF TGCGCCAGCAGCCAAGATTTCACCCAGAACTATGGCTACACCTTC
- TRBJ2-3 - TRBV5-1 CASSPGTSTDTQYF TGCGCCAGCAGCCCCGGGACTAGCACAGATACGCAGTATTTT
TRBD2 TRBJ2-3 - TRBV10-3 CAISEGTSEPDTQYF TGTGCCATCAGTGAGGGGACTAGCGAGCCAGATACGCAGTATTTT